This T cell receptor (beta chain) was documented in a study of blood T cell repertoires in COVID-19. Only in-frame clones appear in the TCRdb table, and some are missing; sequencing was by immunoSEQ multiplex PCR. The data contain about 120,000 clones, about 88% of them singletons. The sequencing input was peripheral blood. This clonotype originated in a man between 40 and 49 years old with acute or convalescent COVID-19.

The CDR3 sequence is CAWSVGGSWETQYF. The CDR3 DNA follows: TGTGCCTGGAGTGTAGGGGGCTCCTGGGAGACCCAGTACTTC. This chain joins TRBV30 and TRBJ2-5; 7 nucleotides agree with TRBD1. The germline CDR1 and CDR2 sequences are GTSNPN and SVGIG (reference sequence). CDR3 length equals 14 residues. V was clipped by 0 bases and J by 5 bases; unmatched bases: 6.